This T cell receptor (beta chain) derives from a study of blood T cells in healthy people across ages. Study-wide results and limits: Per-million-T-cell TCR beta diversity fell roughly linearly with age.

The CDR3 contains 16 residues. Germline CDR1 and CDR2: MNHEY and SMNVEV (reference sequence). J was trimmed by 2 bases and V by 4 bases; bases with no gene match: 7. A few counts support this clonotype. Its antigen is still unknown. Next came a second PCR, run for about 6 to 12 cycles, which used a sample-barcoded 5' primer along with a J-beta primer mix. TCRdb called the 5' RACE reads again in MiXCR, with one record for every CDR3 protein. The table lists fewer than 900,000 distinct CDR3 sequences, over 45% of them singletons. This receptor was taken from a woman in her fifties or sixties in good health. The rearrangement uses TRBV27 and TRBJ2-1; 8 bases fit TRBD2. The sequencing input was blood. The DNA of the CDR3 is TGTGCCAGCAGTTCCCAACTAGCGGAAACCTACAATGAGCAGTTCTTC. Translation: CASSSQLAETYNEQFF.